These T cell receptor beta chains were read from a single sample in a study of T cells in Graves' hyperthyroidism and ophthalmopathy. TCRdb reprocessed the multiplex PCR reads via MiXCR and lists one record per CDR3 protein. The sample carries 350,000 to 400,000 distinct CDR3 sequences, about 18% recorded once. The sequenced material came from blood. The receptors come from a man between 18 and 35 years old with Graves' ophthalmopathy. The CDR3 runs from the conserved cysteine through the conserved F or W. The D gene is left open where the match is weak. Clone sizes are given selectively: once, few, many, or a class where the clone is expanded.

V gene	clone size	J gene	D gene	CDR3 DNA	CDR3 protein
TRBV12-3/TRBV12-4	many	TRBJ2-1	TRBD2	TGTGCCAGCAGTGCTAGCGGGGGGACCTACAATGAGCAGTTCTTC	CASSASGGTYNEQFF
TRBV28	.	TRBJ2-1	.	TGTGCCAGCAGTTTAACCTTAGCGGAAGCCTACAATGAGCAGTTCTTC	CASSLTLAEAYNEQFF
TRBV15	few	TRBJ2-7	.	TGTGCCACCAGCTCGGGCGTGACTAGCTCCTACGAGCAGTACTTC	CATSSGVTSSYEQYF
TRBV11-2	many	TRBJ2-5	.	TGTGCCAGCAGCTTAGATAGGGAGACCCAGTACTTC	CASSLDRETQYF
TRBV7-8	.	TRBJ1-4	.	TGTGCCAGCAGCTTAGCCCGGATCGGGTGGTTTGAAAAACTGTTTTTT	CASSLARIGWFEKLFF
TRBV10-3	.	TRBJ2-7	TRBD1	TGTGCCATCAGCGGGGACAGCACCTACGAGCAGTACTTC	CAISGDSTYEQYF
TRBV5-4	few	TRBJ1-2	.	TGTGCCAGCAGCCCCGAGCACCAGGGTAGTTATGGCTACACCTTC	CASSPEHQGSYGYTF
TRBV7-6	.	TRBJ1-2	TRBD1	TGTGCCAGCAGCCTAAAGACAGGGGCCCCGGTGGATGGCTACACCTTC	CASSLKTGAPVDGYTF
TRBV19	.	TRBJ1-1	.	TGTGCCAGTAGTCCCGGATCTAGAGCCGAAGCTTTCTTT	CASSPGSRAEAFF
TRBV9	many	TRBJ2-6	.	TGTGCCAGCAGTTCGGGCAGGGGGGCCAACGTCCTGACTTTC	CASSSGRGANVLTF
TRBV11-2	many	TRBJ1-2	TRBD1	TGTGCCAGCAGCTCCACAGGGGCAGTAGGTGGCTACACCTTC	CASSSTGAVGGYTF
TRBV5-1	many	TRBJ1-1	.	TGCGCCAGCAGCCGAGCGGAGAACACTGAAGCTTTCTTT	CASSRAENTEAFF
TRBV10-3	.	TRBJ2-5	TRBD2	TGTGCCATCAGTGAGTCGACTAGCGTGGTTGAGACCCAGTACTTC	CAISESTSVVETQYF
TRBV18	.	TRBJ1-2	.	TGTGCCAGCCGGGGGGGGCATGGCTACACCTTC	CASRGGHGYTF
TRBV15	.	TRBJ1-6	TRBD1	TGTGCCACCAGCGTGGAACAGGGGCTAGGATCACCCCTCCACTTT	CATSVEQGLGSPLHF
TRBV10-1	few	TRBJ2-7	.	TGCGCCAGCAGTGACGGGGAGACCTACGAGCAGTACTTC	CASSDGETYEQYF
TRBV2	many	TRBJ1-4	.	TGTGCCAGCAGTGGGGGGCCTTTGGATAAACTGTTTTTT	CASSGGPLDKLFF
TRBV7-9	.	TRBJ1-3	.	TGTGCCAGCACCCGCAAGGGCGGCACGGAGGACACCATATATTTT	CASTRKGGTEDTIYF
TRBV3-1	many	TRBJ2-1	.	TGTGCCAGCAGCCCCCTTTTTGGGGAGAGATACAATGAGCAGTTCTTC	CASSPLFGERYNEQFF
TRBV20-1	.	TRBJ1-1	TRBD1	TGCAGTGCTTTCCGGACAGGGGGCAAGAACACTGAAGCTTTCTTT	CSAFRTGGKNTEAFF
TRBV5-1	few	TRBJ2-7	.	TGCGCCAGCAGCTTCGGACCGAAAGCCGAGCAGTACTTC	CASSFGPKAEQYF
TRBV5-1	.	TRBJ1-1	TRBD1	TGCGCCAGCAGCTTGGGGACAGGGGGCGGATGGGCTGAAGCTTTCTTT	CASSLGTGGGWAEAFF
TRBV9	.	TRBJ2-3	.	TGTGCCAGCAGCCCCAGGACTTATTACTCAGATACGCAGTATTTT	CASSPRTYYSDTQYF
TRBV11-1	many	TRBJ1-6	.	TGTGCCAGCAGCTTCGCGGGAGATTCACCCCTCCACTTT	CASSFAGDSPLHF
TRBV28	many	TRBJ2-3	.	TGTGCCAGCAGGGATTTCACAGATACGCAGTATTTT	CASRDFTDTQYF
TRBV15	.	TRBJ2-1	.	TGTGCCACCAGCAGCCCCGGACTCCCCCAGCATGAGCAGTTCTTC	CATSSPGLPQHEQFF
TRBV11-2	many	TRBJ2-4	.	TGTGCCAGCAGCTTAGATCAGGGGAACATTCAGTACTTC	CASSLDQGNIQYF
TRBV29-1	.	TRBJ2-1	TRBD1	TGCAGCGTTGAGGGAACGGACAGGGGTGACTACAATGAGCAGTTCTTC	CSVEGTDRGDYNEQFF
TRBV28	.	TRBJ1-6	.	TGTGCCAGCAGTTTAAGTGAGGGGTTGAGGATTTCACCCCTCTACTTT	CASSLSEGLRISPLYF
TRBV6-1	.	TRBJ1-2	.	TGTGCCAGGATGCTCAGGGGACCCTATGGCTACACCTTC	CARMLRGPYGYTF
TRBV4-1	.	TRBJ2-7	TRBD1	TGCGCCAGCAGCCAGCTTCCGGTACAGGGGTCCGAGCAGTACTTC	CASSQLPVQGSEQYF
TRBV28	many	TRBJ1-1	.	TGTGCCAGCAGCACGATGTCAGGGCTGACGCGGGCTTTCTTT	CASSTMSGLTRAFF
TRBV3-1	.	TRBJ2-7	TRBD2	TGTGCCAGCAGCCAAGTAATCGGACTAGCCCCCTACGAGCAGTACTTC	CASSQVIGLAPYEQYF
TRBV7-8	many	TRBJ2-5	TRBD1	TGTGCCAGCAGCCCCGGCGACAGGACAGGGGAGTACTTC	CASSPGDRTGEYF
TRBV6-5	.	TRBJ2-7	TRBD1	TGTGCCAGCAGTTACACACCGGACAGGACCTACGAGCAGTACTTC	CASSYTPDRTYEQYF